A single sample gave rise to the 30 T cell receptor beta chains below, sequenced in a study of T cell responses to AZD1222 COVID-19 vaccine. Libraries were prepared by immunoSEQ multiplex PCR; TCRdb keeps only in-frame clonotypes and omits some of them. The sample lists over 150,000 clones, 85% to 90% occurring once. Sequenced here: peripheral blood, sampled 28 days after the second AZD1222 dose. The receptors derive from an adult who received the AZD1222 COVID-19 vaccine.

This chain links TRBV27 with TRBJ1-5; D is ambiguous. CDR1 and CDR2 (germline): MNHEY, SMNVEV (reference sequence). The V gene lost 3 bases and the J gene lost 7 bases, with 10 bases spanning the gap. CDR3 length: 13 residues. In DNA, the CDR3 is TGTGCCAGCAGTTTTGAGTTTGGCCAGCCCCAGCATTTT. This sequence encodes CASSFEFGQPQHF.

CDR3 nucleotide sequence: TGTGCCAGCAGCCAACCGCTAGCGGGGGGACACAATGAGCAGTTCTTC. It yields the protein CASSQPLAGGHNEQFF. V usage is TRBV3-1 (or the pseudogene TRBV3-2) and J usage is TRBJ2-1; 11 positions agree with TRBD2. V was clipped by 2 bases and J by 5 bases; unmatched bases: 5. Germline V gene sequence: CDR1 LGHDT, CDR2 YNNKEL (reference sequence). The CDR3 is 16 residues long.

This chain connects TRBV7-3 to TRBJ2-7, with 12 nucleotides matching TRBD1. The ends lost 6 bases at V and 0 bases at J; junction bases unmatched: 15. The germline V gene encodes CDR1 SGHTA and CDR2 FQGTGA. The length of the CDR3 is 19 residues. DNA of the CDR3: TGTGCCAGCAGTCCATTATGGGACAGGGGGCGGATTAGCTCCTACGAGCAGTACTTC. The encoded protein is CASSPLWDRGRISSYEQYF.

The chain carries TRBV29-1 and TRBJ1-5; D remains unclear. V shed 7 bases and J shed 2 bases, with 18 bases lying between them. This CDR3 contains 15 residues. Germline lookup yields CDR1 SQVTM and CDR2 ANQGSEA. Here the CDR3 reads CSASDGFLGNQPQHF. The CDR3 DNA follows: TGCAGCGCATCTGACGGGTTTCTCGGCAATCAGCCCCAGCATTTT.

The rearrangement links TRBV5-1 to TRBJ1-4; D is ambiguous. Germline CDR1 and CDR2: SGHRS and YFSETQ. V dropped 2 bases and J dropped 3 bases, with 8 bases sitting between them. The CDR3 has 14 residues. The CDR3 here is CASSLLSPNEKLFF. In DNA, the CDR3 is TGCGCCAGCAGCTTATTGAGCCCTAATGAAAAACTGTTTTTT.

The chain carries TRBV7-2 and TRBJ2-7; D remains ambiguous. The CDR3 is 13 amino acids. Germline V gives CDR1 SGHTA, CDR2 FQGNSA. Trimming pared 3 bases from V and 1 base from J, leaving 7 bases between. CDR3: CASSFGRSYEQYF. In DNA form, the CDR3 reads TGTGCCAGCAGCTTCGGCAGGTCCTACGAGCAGTACTTC.

Here the CDR3 reads CASSQGSAGTQYF. In nucleotides, the CDR3 is TGTGCCAGCAGCCAAGGGTCGGCAGGTACGCAGTATTTT. This chain connects TRBV3-1 (or the pseudogene TRBV3-2) to TRBJ2-3, with unresolved D. V lost 1 base and J 8 bases, leaving 10 bases between the germline ends. Germline values: CDR1 LGHDT, CDR2 YNNKEL (reference sequence). The CDR3 loop spans 13 amino acids.

The chain has TRBV12-3 or TRBV12-4 and TRBJ2-1; D could derive from TRBD1 or TRBD2 (5 bases each). With 4 bases removed from V and 5 bases from J, the gap between germline ends came to 9 bases. This CDR3 is 13 amino acids long. The CDR3 sequence: CASSWGRNNEQFF. In nucleotides, the CDR3 is TGTGCCAGCAGTTGGGGACGGAACAATGAGCAGTTCTTC.

V and J are TRBV29-1 and TRBJ1-2, with a weak D call TRBD1 (5 bases). Per germline, CDR1 SQVTM and CDR2 ANQGSEA. This CDR3 is built from 13 residues. V was trimmed by 0 bases and J by 7 bases, leaving 12 bases between them. CDR3 loop: CSVEEFRDGGYTF. The CDR3 DNA is TGCAGCGTTGAAGAGTTTAGGGACGGTGGCTACACCTTC. The full variable domain, rest sourced from reference TRBV29-1 and TRBJ1-2, is SAVISQKPSRDICQRGTSLTIQCQVDSQVTMMFWYRQQPGQSLTLIATANQGSEATYESGFVIDKFPISRPNLTFSTLTVSNMSPEDSSIYLCSVEEFRDGGYTFGSGTRLTVV.

The chain is built from TRBV5-6 and TRBJ1-4; 9 positions match TRBD1. Per germline, CDR1 SGHDT and CDR2 YYEEEE. This CDR3 region has 16 residues. V lost 0 bases, J lost 5 bases, and 5 bases stayed unmatched. The CDR3 bases are TGTGCCAGCAGCTTGGGGCCCGGGACAGGGAATGAAAAACTGTTTTTT. It codes for CASSLGPGTGNEKLFF. The full variable domain, its missing parts supplied by reference TRBV5-6 and TRBJ1-4, is DAGVTQSPTHLIKTRGQQVTLRCSPKSGHDTVSWYQQALGQGPQFIFQYYEEEERQRGNFPDRFSGHQFPNYSSELNVNALLLGDSALYLCASSLGPGTGNEKLFFGSGTQLSVL.

The chain carries TRBV12-3 or TRBV12-4 and TRBJ1-1; D possibly corresponds to TRBD1 (5 bases). The V gene lost 8 bases and the J gene lost 3 bases, with 13 bases spanning the gap. The length of the CDR3 is 13 residues. The CDR3 nucleotides are TGTGCCAGCCGGGAGCAGGGCGACACTGAAGCTTTCTTT. This codes for CASREQGDTEAFF.

CDR3 nucleotides: TGTGCCAGCAGTTTTGACCCCCCCTACGAGCAGTACTTC. It translates to CASSFDPPYEQYF. This chain connects TRBV12-3 or TRBV12-4 to TRBJ2-7; D remains unclear. The CDR3 spans 13 residues. V was clipped by 3 bases and J by 2 bases, with 8 bases between them.

The chain has TRBV30 and TRBJ2-7, with a tentative D call TRBD2 (6 bases). Germline CDR1 GTSNPN, CDR2 SVGIG (reference sequence). The length of the CDR3 is 16 residues. Trimming removed 6 bases at V and 0 bases at J, with 21 bases between. Written as DNA, the CDR3 is TGTGCCTGCTCCGTGACGGCGGGGAAATCCTCCTACGAGCAGTACTTC. It is translated as CACSVTAGKSSYEQYF.

This clone came up a few times. The genes are TRBV4-2 and TRBJ2-7, with TRBD1 identical over 10 bases. This CDR3 contains 13 residues. The trim removed 4 bases at V and 11 bases at J, leaving 8 bases unmatched. In germline, CDR1 is LGHNA, CDR2 YNFKEQ. CDR3 nucleotides: TGTGCCAGCAGCCCGAGGGACAGGGGAACAAAGTACTTC. Its protein is CASSPRDRGTKYF.

V usage is TRBV7-6 and J usage is TRBJ2-5, with TRBD2 as a possible D gene (6 bases). CDR3 length: 15 residues. Germline lookup yields CDR1 SGHVS and CDR2 FNYEAQ. V lost 4 bases and J 5 bases, leaving 17 bases between the germline ends. The CDR3 loop is CASSSPLEGQETQYF. In nucleotides, the CDR3 is TGTGCCAGCAGCTCCCCCCTGGAGGGTCAGGAGACCCAGTACTTC.

This clone was found once. This rearrangement joins TRBV3-1 (or the pseudogene TRBV3-2) to TRBJ1-6, with D unclear. Trimming left V 4 bases short and J 0 bases short, with 16 bases between. The CDR3 extends over 18 amino acids. Germline-derived CDR1 and CDR2 are LGHDT and YNNKEL (reference sequence). As DNA, the CDR3 is TGTGCCAGCAGCCGGACCGTGGTGGGGAGCTCCTATAATTCACCCCTCCACTTT. Its translation is CASSRTVVGSSYNSPLHF.

This rearrangement joins TRBV7-9 to TRBJ1-4; TRBD1 is a possible D gene (5 bases). CDR1 and CDR2 (germline): SEHNR, FQNEAQ (reference sequence). The V end lost 2 bases, the J end lost 3 bases, and 13 bases lay between the germline ends. The CDR3 is 16 residues long. The CDR3 DNA sequence: TGTGCCAGCAGCTTACCGTACGGAGGGGCTAATGAAAAACTGTTTTTT. Its translation: CASSLPYGGANEKLFF.

This clone has only one observation. The genes are TRBV4-1 and TRBJ1-1; possible D gene TRBD1, 5 bases. The germline V gene has CDR1 MGHRA and CDR2 YSYEKL. This CDR3 has 14 residues. V lost 0 bases and J 7 bases, leaving 12 bases between the germline ends. The CDR3 DNA reads TGCGCCAGCAGCCAAGATAGGGGTGTGGGTGAAGCTTTCTTT. Translation gives CASSQDRGVGEAFF.

The rearrangement links TRBV6-5 to TRBJ1-2; no clear D. In germline, CDR1 is MNHEY, CDR2 SVGAGI. V was pared by 7 bases and J by 3 bases, with 15 bases between. The CDR3 contains 14 residues. Written as DNA, the CDR3 is TGTGCCAGCACCGAAGGAACCCGAGACTATGGCTACACCTTC. The encoded protein is CASTEGTRDYGYTF.

V is TRBV3-1 (or the pseudogene TRBV3-2) and J is TRBJ2-3; TRBD2 might be the D (5 bases). Germline CDR1 is LGHDT and CDR2 is YNNKEL (reference sequence). This CDR3 has 14 amino acids. V gave up 0 bases and J gave up 4 bases, with 8 bases separating them. The chain's CDR3 is CASSQEGVSDTQYF. In nucleotides, the CDR3 is TGTGCCAGCAGCCAAGAGGGAGTTTCAGATACGCAGTATTTT.

The V call is TRBV5-5, the J call TRBJ1-1; D gene ambiguous. The V gene lost 4 bases and the J gene lost 4 bases, with 14 bases spanning the gap. CDR3 size: 14 residues. Germline CDR1 SGHKS, CDR2 YYEKEE (reference sequence). CDR3 bases: TGTGCCAGCAGCGCATACACCTTTGGCACTGAAGCTTTCTTT. This codes for CASSAYTFGTEAFF.

This clone was recorded a few times. The chain joins TRBV27 to TRBJ2-2, with a weak D call TRBD2 (6 bases). V lost 8 bases and J 5 bases, leaving 21 bases between the germline ends. Germline values: CDR1 MNHEY, CDR2 SMNVEV (reference sequence). The length of the CDR3 is 16 residues. The CDR3 loop is CASGSPTLASTGELFF. Written as DNA, the CDR3 is TGTGCCAGCGGCTCTCCAACGCTAGCGTCGACCGGGGAGCTGTTTTTT.

The rearrangement uses TRBV5-1 and TRBJ2-5; the D call may be TRBD1 or TRBD2 (5 bases each). The ends were cut back, 6 bases at V and 4 bases at J, with 19 bases in the middle. From germline, CDR1 is SGHRS and CDR2 YFSETQ. The CDR3 runs 15 residues. CDR3 coding DNA: TGCGCCAGCAAACCAGGGACGTTATCGGGAGAGACCCAGTACTTC. This sequence encodes CASKPGTLSGETQYF.

The table lists this clone with a count of one. The J gene is TRBJ2-1, the V gene TRBV13; D gene uncertain. The length of the CDR3 is 16 residues. Trimming removed 0 bases at V and 4 bases at J, with 13 bases between. Germline values: CDR1 PRHDT, CDR2 FYEKMQ (reference sequence). CDR3 residues: CASSLGGANLYNEQFF. CDR3 coding DNA: TGTGCCAGCAGCTTAGGCGGAGCTAATTTATACAATGAGCAGTTCTTC.

This sequence joins TRBV7-2 and TRBJ2-1, with D unclear. CDR3 size: 15 residues. CDR1 is SGHTA, CDR2 FQGNSA, per germline. The ends were cut back, 0 bases at V and 8 bases at J, with 14 bases in the middle. DNA of the CDR3: TGTGCCAGCAGCTTAGCGCTGGGAACCTCGGATGAGCAGTTCTTC. This codes for CASSLALGTSDEQFF.

This sequence joins TRBV30 and TRBJ1-1; weak D call: TRBD1 (5 bases). The CDR3 is 11 amino acids. Trimming took off 3 bases at V and 8 bases at J, with 10 bases between the two ends. Germline V lookup: CDR1 GTSNPN, CDR2 SVGIG (reference sequence). The CDR3 loop is CAWRVGQEAFF. CDR3 bases: TGTGCCTGGAGGGTGGGGCAGGAAGCTTTCTTT. The full variable domain, with the rest looked up from reference TRBV30 and TRBJ1-1, is SQTIHQWPATLVQPVGSPLSLECTVEGTSNPNLYWYRQAAGRGLQLLFYSVGIGQISSEVPQNLSASRPQDRQFILSSKKLLLSDSGFYLCAWRVGQEAFFGQGTRLTVV.

J is TRBJ1-2 and V is TRBV29-1, with a possible D match to TRBD1 (6 bases). Trimming stripped 7 bases from V and 8 bases from J, with 20 bases between. Germline V CDR1 and CDR2: SQVTM, ANQGSEA. The CDR3 sequence is 13 residues long. The CDR3 here is CSGGQPGVEGYTF. The CDR3 region has the DNA TGCAGCGGGGGGCAACCGGGCGTGGAAGGCTACACCTTC.

The J gene is TRBJ1-6, the V gene TRBV19, with D possibly being TRBD1 (5 bases). Germline lookup yields CDR1 LNHDA and CDR2 SQIVND (reference sequence). This CDR3 has 13 residues. The germline V and J ends were trimmed by 6 bases and 9 bases, with 12 bases remaining between them. The CDR3 DNA follows: TGTGCCAGTAGGCAGGGTTGGGGTTCACCCCTCCACTTT. Its protein product is CASRQGWGSPLHF.

Here the CDR3 reads CASSYWIGQGVNEQFF. CDR3 nucleotide sequence: TGTGCCAGCAGTTACTGGATTGGACAGGGGGTAAATGAGCAGTTCTTC. This chain links TRBV6-2 or TRBV6-3 with TRBJ2-1; 10 bases fit TRBD1. Per the germline V gene, CDR1 is MNHEY and CDR2 is SVGEGT. With V trimmed by 1 base and J by 7 bases, 7 bases remained unmatched. The CDR3 is 16 residues long.

This clone was observed once. The chain is built from TRBV5-1 and TRBJ2-7; possible D gene TRBD2, 7 bases. The CDR3 loop spans 17 amino acids. The germline V and J ends were trimmed by 0 bases and 7 bases, with 23 bases remaining between them. Germline-derived CDR1 and CDR2 are SGHRS and YFSETQ. The CDR3 loop is CASSLDPVGAGAGEQYF. In DNA, the CDR3 is TGCGCCAGCAGCTTGGACCCCGTCGGGGCGGGGGCTGGGGAGCAGTACTTC.